A selection of T cell receptor beta chains follows, all from one sample in a study of cytomegalovirus exposure and HLA in healthy donors. The method was immunoSEQ multiplex PCR; TCRdb's version includes in-frame clones alone and lacks a portion of them. The profile shows more than 60,000 clones, around 84% of them singletons. The sequenced sample consisted of PBMCs. The receptors come from a woman in her 40s in good health and CMV-seropositive. Both conserved end residues are part of each CDR3. Fields, in order: V gene, clone size, CDR3 protein. Not all rows give a size; the values are once, few, many and, for expanded clones, a class.

v_gene: TRBV10-2; abundance: -; CDR3aa: CASSESSYEQYF
v_gene: TRBV11-2; abundance: -; CDR3aa: CASSLDRFQETQYF
v_gene: TRBV28; abundance: -; CDR3aa: CASTASGVYNEQFF
v_gene: TRBV2; abundance: once; CDR3aa: CASTKGILNTEAFF
v_gene: TRBV5-1; abundance: -; CDR3aa: CASSFRTGRDSPLHF
v_gene: TRBV6-5; abundance: few; CDR3aa: CASSYSGTGGQNTIYF
v_gene: TRBV5-4; abundance: -; CDR3aa: CASSLGRGAWNEQFF
v_gene: TRBV27; abundance: -; CDR3aa: CASSSGTGGSRYF
v_gene: TRBV7-2; abundance: -; CDR3aa: CASSGSANYGYTF
v_gene: TRBV11-3; abundance: -; CDR3aa: CASTGQAEDTQYF
v_gene: TRBV19; abundance: -; CDR3aa: CASIQGRWMNTEAFF
v_gene: TRBV7-7; abundance: -; CDR3aa: CASSPGTGADTQYF
v_gene: TRBV7-6; abundance: -; CDR3aa: CASSSPGTSGGGYEQFF
v_gene: TRBV5-1; abundance: -; CDR3aa: CASTRQGRFDEQYF
v_gene: TRBV6-1; abundance: -; CDR3aa: CASSEQGSNSPLHF
v_gene: TRBV19; abundance: -; CDR3aa: CASSGALAGAPSTDTQYF
v_gene: TRBV6-1; abundance: few; CDR3aa: CASSGSGGKGQYF
v_gene: TRBV7-2; abundance: -; CDR3aa: CASSSHSNYGYTF
v_gene: TRBV27; abundance: -; CDR3aa: CASSSPGQGPMEGYTF
v_gene: TRBV4-1; abundance: -; CDR3aa: CASSQWYLTPHEQFF
v_gene: TRBV11-3; abundance: -; CDR3aa: CASSLTGVWSDYGYTF
v_gene: TRBV7-9; abundance: -; CDR3aa: CASSANTDTQYF
v_gene: TRBV28; abundance: -; CDR3aa: CASSFGASGGRNNEQFF
v_gene: TRBV4-2; abundance: -; CDR3aa: CASSQASSSGVSYNEQFF
v_gene: TRBV9; abundance: -; CDR3aa: CASSVGQEGPHEQYF
v_gene: TRBV5-4; abundance: -; CDR3aa: CASSPGLAGTDTQYF
v_gene: TRBV5-5; abundance: -; CDR3aa: CASSVYGGELGNIQYF
v_gene: TRBV7-2; abundance: -; CDR3aa: CASSLVSGGTGANVLTF
v_gene: TRBV13; abundance: few; CDR3aa: CASSLPGQVYEQYF
v_gene: TRBV29-1; abundance: -; CDR3aa: CSVEVLGGADTQYF
v_gene: TRBV14; abundance: -; CDR3aa: CASSQGGSGDETQYF
v_gene: TRBV23-1; abundance: -; CDR3aa: CASSHGTDQPQHF
v_gene: TRBV28; abundance: -; CDR3aa: CASSLDQGTANEKLFF
v_gene: TRBV18; abundance: few; CDR3aa: CASTLDRGQRNTIYF
v_gene: TRBV6-5; abundance: few; CDR3aa: CASSGQTSGQETQYF
v_gene: TRBV4-1; abundance: -; CDR3aa: CASSQYRDTKKANYGYTF
v_gene: TRBV5-1; abundance: -; CDR3aa: CASSLNDLGTDTQYF
v_gene: TRBV4-3; abundance: -; CDR3aa: CASSQGAYNSGANVLTF
v_gene: TRBV28; abundance: -; CDR3aa: CASSHRTGPYEQYF
v_gene: TRBV10-3; abundance: -; CDR3aa: CAIRVTGVNTEAFF
v_gene: TRBV5-1; abundance: -; CDR3aa: CASSLGQPGNTIYF
v_gene: TRBV12-5; abundance: -; CDR3aa: CASGYTDTQYF
v_gene: TRBV7-2; abundance: -; CDR3aa: CASSLTLQQETQYF
v_gene: TRBV2; abundance: -; CDR3aa: CASSSDRVYGYTF
v_gene: TRBV7-9; abundance: -; CDR3aa: CASSVGTALSSYEQYF
v_gene: TRBV12-5; abundance: -; CDR3aa: CASGATGGRETQYF
v_gene: TRBV4-2; abundance: -; CDR3aa: CASSQDLTTRRSGELFF